These 3 T cell receptor beta chains were sequenced from one sample in a study of OX40 agonist ivuxolimab in advanced cancers. Sequenced by immunoSEQ multiplex PCR; TCRdb stores in-frame clones only, minus some. The repertoire holds roughly 81,000 clones, with roughly 85% as singletons. Sequenced here: CD4+ or CD8+ T cells sorted from blood, sampled in a trial of the OX40 agonist ivuxolimab. These receptors all stem from an adult with an advanced solid tumor such as melanoma, head and neck, liver or kidney cancer.

V usage is TRBV18 and J usage is TRBJ2-5; D uncertain. The J call may be wrong; the DNA end is better matched by TRBJ2-4. Germline V gene lookup returns CDR1 KGHSH and CDR2 LQKENI. CDR3 length: 11 amino acids. Here the CDR3 DNA reads TGTGCCAGCTCACCCGGAGACATTCAGTACTTC. Encoded protein: CASSPGDIQYF.

The chain combines TRBV15 with TRBJ1-2, with 9 bases lining up with TRBD1. CDR1 is LNHNV, CDR2 YYDKDF, per germline (reference sequence). There are 15 residues in the CDR3. Unmatched junction bases numbered 8, after V lost 1 base and J lost 8 bases. The CDR3 spells CATSRGIQGADGYTF. The DNA for the CDR3 is TGTGCCACCAGCAGAGGAATACAGGGGGCTGACGGCTACACCTTC.

This clone was observed a single time. The gene calls are TRBV4-3 and TRBJ1-2; possibly TRBD1 for D (5 bases). Per the germline V gene, CDR1 is LGHNA and CDR2 is YSLEER. V dropped 0 bases and J dropped 0 bases, with 8 bases sitting between them. The CDR3 loop spans 15 amino acids. The CDR3 DNA is TGCGCCAGCAGCCAAGATTGGGGGGCTAACTATGGCTACACCTTC. It is translated as CASSQDWGANYGYTF.